This TCR beta chain is from a study of Ad26.COV2.S vaccination and SARS-CoV-2 variants. The sample's treatment: around 19 received Ad26.COV2.S at low or high dose, single or two shots; roughly five received placebo; per-sample allocation not given. Following the first vaccine or placebo injection, samples were taken on day 63. Immunization relied on an Ad26 vector, which expressed Wuhan-strain SARS-CoV-2 spike. Assay used: immunoSEQ multiplex PCR; TCRdb lists only in-frame clones, some missing. The profile shows more than 300,000 clones, over 80% of them singletons. The V gene lost 7 bases and the J gene lost 0 bases, with 13 bases spanning the gap. There are 15 residues in the CDR3. Germline values: CDR1 MNHEY, CDR2 SVGAGI.

The chain has TRBV6-5 and TRBJ1-3; no firm D call. The input for sequencing was peripheral blood, taken in a trial of Ad26.COV2.S vaccine versus placebo. This receptor was taken from a person aged 18-65 years who received the Ad26.COV2.S COVID-19 vaccine or a placebo. CDR3 residues: CASTLGALSGNTIYF. CDR3 sequence (DNA): TGTGCCAGCACTCTGGGCGCTCTCTCTGGAAACACCATATATTTT.